The 25 T cell receptor beta chains below come from one sample, sequenced in a study of blood T cell repertoires in COVID-19. Method: immunoSEQ multiplex PCR; TCRdb's copy keeps in-frame clones and lacks some. The repertoire holds under 100,000 clones, with around 90% as singletons. Sequences were obtained from peripheral blood. The origin of the receptors is a male donor with acute or convalescent COVID-19.

This chain links TRBV5-4 with TRBJ2-7; a possible D gene is TRBD1 (6 bases). The CDR3 length is 14 residues. Germline V gene sequence: CDR1 SGHNT, CDR2 YYREEE (reference sequence). V lost 4 bases and J 1 base, leaving 12 bases between the germline ends. CDR3 sequence: CASSLDRRSYEQYF. CDR3 sequence (DNA): TGTGCCAGCAGCCTCGACAGGAGGTCCTACGAGCAGTACTTC.

V is TRBV2 and J is TRBJ2-5; 9 nucleotides agree with TRBD1. Germline lookup yields CDR1 SNHLY and CDR2 FYNNEI. J lost 2 bases, V lost 6 bases, and 4 bases had no gene match. The CDR3 runs to 14 residues. The DNA of the CDR3 is TGTGCCAGCAGAAGGACAGGGGCACAAGAGACCCAGTACTTC. This sequence encodes CASRRTGAQETQYF.

The chain is built from TRBV14 and TRBJ1-2; D is perhaps TRBD1 (5 bases). V gave up 3 bases and J gave up 8 bases, with 13 bases separating them. The CDR3 extends over 13 amino acids. Germline CDR1 reads SGHDN; CDR2 reads FVKESK. The CDR3 is CASSQDISFGYTF. For the CDR3, the DNA is TGTGCCAGCAGCCAGGACATTAGTTTCGGCTACACCTTC.

V and J are TRBV28 and TRBJ2-7; 15 bases align to TRBD2. Germline assignment: CDR1 MDHEN and CDR2 SYDVKM. The CDR3 spans 15 residues. With V trimmed by 6 bases and J by 3 bases, 3 bases remained unmatched. The CDR3 protein is CASRRTSGGGYEQYF. The CDR3 coding sequence is TGTGCCAGCAGACGGACTAGCGGGGGGGGCTACGAGCAGTACTTC. The full variable domain, with the rest looked up from reference TRBV28 and TRBJ2-7, is DVKVTQSSRYLVKRTGEKVFLECVQDMDHENMFWYRQDPGLGLRLIYFSYDVKMKEKGDIPEGYSVSREKKERFSLILESASTNQTSMYLCASRRTSGGGYEQYFGPGTRLTVT.

This clone occurred a few times. V is TRBV6-5 and J is TRBJ1-4; possible D gene TRBD1, 5 bases. The ends were cut back, 8 bases at V and 7 bases at J, with 17 bases in the middle. Per germline, CDR1 MNHEY and CDR2 SVGAGI. The CDR3 is made up of 14 amino acids. This CDR3 is CASGRGNLGEKLFF. For the CDR3, the DNA is TGTGCCAGCGGAAGGGGCAATCTGGGTGAAAAACTGTTTTTT.

This clone appeared once. This CDR3 is CASSLIPSGGIYGYTF. In DNA form, the CDR3 reads TGTGCCAGCAGCTTGATCCCCTCGGGGGGGATATATGGCTACACCTTC. This rearrangement joins TRBV7-6 to TRBJ1-2, with D possibly TRBD1 on 5 matching bases. CDR3 length equals 16 residues. The ends were cut back, 3 bases at V and 5 bases at J, with 19 bases in the middle. CDR1 and CDR2 (germline): SGHVS, FNYEAQ.

This chain links TRBV11-2 with TRBJ2-3, with 9 positions matching TRBD2. The V segment lost 4 bases and the J segment 4 bases; nucleotides outside the gene matches: 6. CDR1 is SGHAT and CDR2 is FQNNGV in the germline V gene. The length of the CDR3 is 15 residues. The chain's CDR3 is CASSSPAGGPDTQYF. The DNA for the CDR3 is TGTGCCAGCAGCTCCCCGGCGGGGGGGCCAGATACGCAGTATTTT.

V usage is TRBV6-5 and J usage is TRBJ1-5, with unresolved D. V lost 8 bases and J 6 bases, leaving 11 bases between the germline ends. The length of the CDR3 is 12 residues. Germline assignment: CDR1 MNHEY and CDR2 SVGAGI. The CDR3 DNA follows: TGTGCCAGCTCGGAAGGGAGTCAGCCCCAGCATTTT. Translating it yields CASSEGSQPQHF.

The chain is built from TRBV11-2 and TRBJ2-7, with 10 nucleotides matching TRBD1. This CDR3 is built from 16 residues. Germline CDR1 is SGHAT and CDR2 is FQNNGV. Trimming at V came to 1 base and at J to 5 bases, leaving 8 bases not matched to a gene. CDR3 protein: CASSLGSRDRGHEQYF. The CDR3 coding sequence is TGTGCCAGCAGCTTAGGTAGCCGGGACAGGGGCCACGAGCAGTACTTC.

The chain recombines TRBV6-1 with TRBJ1-4; unclear D gene. CDR1 is MNHNS, CDR2 SASEGT, per germline. Trimming stripped 2 bases from V and 13 bases from J, with 11 bases between. The CDR3 sequence is 12 residues long. CDR3 DNA: TGTGCCAGCAGTGAATTCGGTGGAGGACTGTTTTTT. Residues: CASSEFGGGLFF.

Only one count was recorded for this clone. The gene calls are TRBV2 and TRBJ2-1; TRBD2 aligns across 11 bases. V was clipped by 4 bases and J by 8 bases; unmatched bases: 7. From germline, CDR1 is SNHLY and CDR2 FYNNEI. The CDR3 length is 15 residues. CDR3 DNA: TGTGCCAGCAGTGTCGGTAGCGGGGGGGCACATGAGCAGTTCTTC. Translating it yields CASSVGSGGAHEQFF. Combining the CDR3 with reference TRBV2 and TRBJ2-1 gives the whole variable domain EPEVTQTPSHQVTQMGQEVILRCVPISNHLYFYWYRQILGQKVEFLVSFYNNEISEKSEIFDDQFSVERPDGSNFTLKIRSTKLEDSAMYFCASSVGSGGAHEQFFGPGTRLTVL.

J is TRBJ2-1 and V is TRBV5-1; D not certain. The V end was cut by 0 bases, the J end by 7 bases, with 11 bases between. Germline assignment: CDR1 SGHRS and CDR2 YFSETQ. The CDR3 is made up of 14 amino acids. DNA of the CDR3: TGCGCCAGCAGCTTGGATACGTGGGCGAATGAGCAGTTCTTC. Amino acid sequence: CASSLDTWANEQFF.

CDR3 sequence: CASSPGHLNTGELFF. The CDR3 DNA follows: TGTGCCAGCAGCCCTGGACATCTGAACACCGGGGAGCTGTTTTTT. V gene TRBV7-3 combines with J gene TRBJ2-2; tentatively, D is TRBD1 (5 bases). The CDR3 totals 15 residues. The germline V gene has CDR1 SGHTA and CDR2 FQGTGA. With 5 bases removed from V and 1 base from J, the gap between germline ends came to 11 bases. Together with reference TRBV7-3 and TRBJ2-2, the CDR3 gives the full variable domain: GAGVSQTPSNKVTEKGKYVELRCDPISGHTALYWYRQSLGQGPEFLIYFQGTGAADDSGLPNDRFFAVRPEGSVSTLKIQRTERGDSAVYLCASSPGHLNTGELFFGEGSRLTVL.

This clone was counted a few times. CDR3 region: CATRSPGQGTYEQYF. CDR3 DNA: TGTGCCACCAGGAGTCCGGGACAGGGGACCTACGAGCAGTACTTC. V usage is TRBV6-5 and J usage is TRBJ2-7, with TRBD1 identical over 10 bases. J was trimmed by 2 bases and V by 10 bases; bases with no gene match: 11. This CDR3 has 15 amino acids. The germline V gene encodes CDR1 MNHEY and CDR2 SVGAGI.

The V call is TRBV19, the J call TRBJ2-1, with 9 bases that match TRBD1. CDR3 length equals 16 residues. With V trimmed by 5 bases and J by 4 bases, 9 bases remained unmatched. Germline V gene sequence: CDR1 LNHDA, CDR2 SQIVND (reference sequence). The CDR3 region is CASSLKQGAKYNEQFF. The CDR3 coding sequence is TGTGCCAGTAGTTTGAAACAGGGGGCCAAGTACAATGAGCAGTTCTTC. The whole variable domain, filled in from reference TRBV19 and TRBJ2-1, reads DGGITQSPKYLFRKEGQNVTLSCEQNLNHDAMYWYRQDPGQGLRLIYYSQIVNDFQKGDIAEGYSVSREKKESFPLTVTSAQKNPTAFYLCASSLKQGAKYNEQFFGPGTRLTVL.

The chain combines TRBV2 with TRBJ1-5; a weak D match, TRBD1 (5 bases). This CDR3 has 13 residues. Germline V gives CDR1 SNHLY, CDR2 FYNNEI. Deletions cut 7 bases from V and 2 bases from J, with 9 bases between. Here the CDR3 DNA reads TGTGCCAGCAATGGGGCCCGCAATCAGCCCCAGCATTTT. Its translation: CASNGARNQPQHF.

The CDR3 spells CAWSNGQTEFF. The CDR3 DNA reads TGTGCCTGGAGTAACGGACAGACGGAGTTCTTC. This chain joins TRBV30 and TRBJ2-1; maybe TRBD1 (6 bases). Germline CDR1 GTSNPN, CDR2 SVGIG (reference sequence). Deletions cut 2 bases from V and 14 bases from J, with 13 bases between. The CDR3 totals 11 residues. The whole variable domain, filled in from reference TRBV30 and TRBJ2-1, reads SQTIHQWPATLVQPVGSPLSLECTVEGTSNPNLYWYRQAAGRGLQLLFYSVGIGQISSEVPQNLSASRPQDRQFILSSKKLLLSDSGFYLCAWSNGQTEFFGPGTRLTVL.

The CDR3, as DNA: TGTGCCACCAGCAGAGAGACAGGGGGCTGGAATGAGCAGTTCTTC. Protein product: CATSRETGGWNEQFF. The chain carries TRBV15 and TRBJ2-1, with 10 nucleotides matching TRBD1. V was pared by 0 bases and J by 7 bases, with 3 bases of the junction left unmatched. Germline loops: CDR1 LNHNV, CDR2 YYDKDF (reference sequence). The CDR3 is 15 residues long.

The count of this clone is one. The chain couples TRBV10-3 to TRBJ2-3; TRBD2 matches 7 bases. This CDR3 is 15 amino acids long. Germline V gives CDR1 ENHRY, CDR2 SYGVKD. V lost 6 bases, J lost 2 bases, and 8 bases stayed unmatched. Written as DNA, the CDR3 is TGTGCCATCAGACTGACTAGCTCCAACACAGATACGCAGTATTTT. Its translation is CAIRLTSSNTDTQYF.

The chain carries TRBV25-1 and TRBJ2-5; 7 bases are shared with TRBD1. The CDR3 runs to 14 residues. Germline assignment: CDR1 MGHDK and CDR2 SYGVNS. The ends lost 2 bases at V and 10 bases at J; junction bases unmatched: 10. The CDR3 region has the DNA TGTGCCAGCAGTGAACCGGGGACAGAGTGGGACCAGTACTTC. Its translation: CASSEPGTEWDQYF.

The CDR3 nucleotides are TGTGCCAGCAGCCCCAACGAGGTTAACACTGAAGCTTTCTTT. Its protein product is CASSPNEVNTEAFF. The chain links TRBV3-1 (or the pseudogene TRBV3-2) to TRBJ1-1; no reliable D call. Trimming left V 4 bases short and J 2 bases short, with 11 bases between. The CDR3 length is 14 residues. Looked up from germline, CDR1 is LGHDT and CDR2 is YNNKEL (reference sequence).

The chain is built from TRBV20-1 and TRBJ2-1; 8 positions match TRBD2. This CDR3 comprises 14 residues. Germline V gene sequence: CDR1 DFQATT, CDR2 SNEGSKA (reference sequence). The V segment lost 3 bases and the J segment 4 bases; nucleotides outside the gene matches: 5. CDR3 region: CSASPSGGYNEQFF. DNA for the CDR3: TGCAGTGCTAGTCCCAGCGGGGGTTACAATGAGCAGTTCTTC.

The gene calls are TRBV20-1 and TRBJ2-7, with 7 bases identical to TRBD1. The CDR3 loop spans 14 amino acids. Germline lookup yields CDR1 DFQATT and CDR2 SNEGSKA (reference sequence). V gave up 6 bases and J gave up 3 bases; unmatched junction bases: 11. Written as DNA, the CDR3 is TGCAGTGCAAGTCGACAGGGTGGGGTCTACGAGCAGTACTTC. Translating gives CSASRQGGVYEQYF.

The rearrangement links TRBV18 to TRBJ1-2; D gene unclear. From germline, CDR1 is KGHSH and CDR2 LQKENI. V dropped 3 bases and J dropped 3 bases, with 17 bases sitting between them. The CDR3 has 16 amino acids. Written as DNA, the CDR3 is TGTGCCAGCTCACCTCCATCGGGAATCTACGACTATGGCTACACCTTC. Translating gives CASSPPSGIYDYGYTF.

The chain uses TRBV4-2 and TRBJ1-2; 10 positions match TRBD1. The ends lost 3 bases at V and 2 bases at J; junction bases unmatched: 6. Germline CDR1 is LGHNA and CDR2 is YNFKEQ. The CDR3 runs 16 residues. CDR3 sequence (DNA): TGTGCCAGCAGCCACTCTGGGACAGGGGAGAACTATGGCTACACCTTC. This sequence encodes CASSHSGTGENYGYTF.